These 22 T cell receptor beta chains originate from one sample sequenced in a study of T cell responses to AZD1222 COVID-19 vaccine. Profiling relied on immunoSEQ multiplex PCR, and the TCRdb table lists in-frame clones only, not all of them. The sample lists under 150,000 clones; about 85% were seen once. The sample in question was peripheral blood, obtained 28 days after the second AZD1222 dose. The source is an adult who received the AZD1222 COVID-19 vaccine.

This clone was counted once. The rearrangement links TRBV6-5 to TRBJ2-7, with 9 nucleotides matching TRBD2. Germline CDR1 and CDR2: MNHEY and SVGAGI. The CDR3 runs to 15 residues. J was trimmed by 3 bases and V by 0 bases; bases with no gene match: 3. In DNA, the CDR3 is TGTGCCAGCAGTTACTCGGGACTAGCAGACTACGAGCAGTACTTC. This sequence encodes CASSYSGLADYEQYF.

The chain has TRBV18 and TRBJ1-2, with 7 nucleotides matching TRBD1. In germline, CDR1 is KGHSH, CDR2 LQKENI. V shed 0 bases, J shed 7 bases, and the junction held 5 bases outside the gene matches. The CDR3 contains 14 residues. The CDR3 region has the DNA TGTGCCAGCTCACCACCCGACAGGGTGGGTGGCTACACCTTC. Its protein is CASSPPDRVGGYTF.

The chain couples TRBV9 to TRBJ1-2; unclear D gene. Germline V lookup: CDR1 SGDLS, CDR2 YYNGEE. There are 14 residues in the CDR3. V was pared by 0 bases and J by 4 bases, with 10 bases between. The CDR3 DNA sequence: TGTGCCAGCAGCGTAGTGGCAGCGGGCTATGGCTACACCTTC. Its protein is CASSVVAAGYGYTF.

This clone was counted a single time. The chain uses TRBV29-1 and TRBJ1-1; 9 bases fit TRBD1. Germline V gene sequence: CDR1 SQVTM, CDR2 ANQGSEA. After removal of 7 bases from V and 6 bases from J, the junction contained 12 bases not matched to a gene. The length of the CDR3 is 14 residues. The CDR3 here is CSGIVPGTGSEAFF. Here the CDR3 DNA reads TGCAGCGGAATCGTTCCCGGGACAGGGTCTGAAGCTTTCTTT.

CDR3 protein: CASILQLNTEAFF. The CDR3 coding sequence is TGTGCCAGCATCCTACAGTTGAACACTGAAGCTTTCTTT. The chain is built from TRBV12-3 or TRBV12-4 and TRBJ1-1; no clear D gene. This CDR3 has 13 amino acids. V was trimmed by 7 bases and J by 0 bases, leaving 9 bases between them.

The V gene is TRBV30, the J gene TRBJ2-1, with 8 positions matching TRBD1. The V segment lost 0 bases and the J segment 6 bases; nucleotides outside the gene matches: 7. The germline CDR1 and CDR2 sequences are GTSNPN and SVGIG (reference sequence). The CDR3 is made up of 15 amino acids. CDR3: CAWSVGTGRGNEQFF. The DNA of the CDR3 is TGTGCCTGGAGTGTAGGGACAGGCCGCGGCAATGAGCAGTTCTTC. Filled out from reference TRBV30 and TRBJ2-1, the complete variable domain reads SQTIHQWPATLVQPVGSPLSLECTVEGTSNPNLYWYRQAAGRGLQLLFYSVGIGQISSEVPQNLSASRPQDRQFILSSKKLLLSDSGFYLCAWSVGTGRGNEQFFGPGTRLTVL.

The V gene is TRBV29-1, the J gene TRBJ2-4; the match to TRBD1 covers 7 bases. Trimming cost V 7 bases and J 6 bases; bases outside gene matches: 3. The CDR3 sequence is 11 residues long. The germline V gene has CDR1 SQVTM and CDR2 ANQGSEA. CDR3 DNA: TGCAGCGCTGGGACAGTAAACATTCAGTACTTC. This codes for CSAGTVNIQYF.

The DNA of the CDR3 is TGCGCCAGCAGCCTCGGTGGTTTGGGGACGTTATACCAAGAGACCCAGTACTTC. Translated: CASSLGGLGTLYQETQYF. This chain links TRBV4-1 with TRBJ2-5; D is possibly TRBD1 or TRBD2 (5 bases each). CDR3 length: 18 residues. Per the germline V gene, CDR1 is MGHRA and CDR2 is YSYEKL. V was cut by 4 bases and J by 0 bases, with 21 bases left in between.

This clone has a single count. The V call is TRBV6-1, the J call TRBJ2-5, with a tentative D call TRBD2 (7 bases). Deletions cut 1 base from V and 4 bases from J, with 22 bases between. Per the germline V gene, CDR1 is MNHNS and CDR2 is SASEGT. This CDR3 is 18 amino acids long. This CDR3 is CASSEEFSRGGARETQYF. CDR3 DNA sequence: TGTGCCAGCAGTGAAGAGTTCAGTAGAGGGGGGGCTCGAGAGACCCAGTACTTC.

The chain combines TRBV19 with TRBJ1-2; D perhaps matches TRBD1 (6 bases). CDR1 and CDR2 (germline): LNHDA, SQIVND (reference sequence). Trimming removed 5 bases at V and 2 bases at J, with 12 bases between. The CDR3 has 14 residues. The CDR3 region is CASSAQDRNYGYTF. CDR3 nucleotides: TGTGCCAGTAGTGCACAGGACAGAAACTATGGCTACACCTTC.

The V and J genes are TRBV29-1 and TRBJ1-2; TRBD1 matches at 10 bases. Germline V lookup: CDR1 SQVTM, CDR2 ANQGSEA. V trimming: 7 bases; J trimming: 5 bases; junction bases outside the gene matches: 7. The CDR3 covers 13 residues. As DNA, the CDR3 is TGCAGCGCCAGGGACAGGGGAGAATATGGCTACACCTTC. It translates to CSARDRGEYGYTF.

This clone has just one count. This chain links TRBV7-2 with TRBJ1-3; D may be TRBD1 (5 bases). The CDR3 has 14 residues. Trimming left V 5 bases short and J 1 base short, with 9 bases between. Germline V gene sequence: CDR1 SGHTA, CDR2 FQGNSA. The CDR3 protein is CASSLAGSGNTIYF. CDR3 in DNA: TGTGCCAGCAGCCTCGCAGGGTCTGGAAACACCATATATTTT.

This chain connects TRBV12-3 or TRBV12-4 to TRBJ1-4; tentatively, D is TRBD1 (6 bases). V lost 6 bases, J lost 7 bases, and 9 bases lay in between. The CDR3 contains 12 residues. The CDR3 sequence: CASSQTGEKLFF. CDR3 sequence (DNA): TGTGCCAGCAGCCAGACAGGTGAAAAACTGTTTTTT.

This clone was detected only a few times. V and J are TRBV4-2 and TRBJ2-1; TRBD2 matches at 7 bases. The CDR3 has 17 residues. V lost 0 bases to trimming and J lost 5 bases; unmatched junction nucleotides: 10. Per the germline V gene, CDR1 is LGHNA and CDR2 is YNFKEQ. Here the CDR3 DNA reads TGTGCCAGCAGCCAAGAGGCAACTAGAGGGAGGGACAATGAGCAGTTCTTC. Amino acid sequence: CASSQEATRGRDNEQFF.

This rearrangement joins TRBV28 to TRBJ1-4, with D unresolved. V dropped 6 bases and J dropped 10 bases, with 15 bases sitting between them. CDR1 is MDHEN and CDR2 is SYDVKM in the germline V gene. This CDR3 comprises 13 residues. CDR3 sequence (DNA): TGTGCCAGCAGGCGGCGAACCATGGGAAAACTGTTTTTT. Translation gives CASRRRTMGKLFF.

The chain joins TRBV11-3 to TRBJ2-7, with TRBD1 matching over 9 bases. CDR1 SGHNT and CDR2 YENEEA come from the germline V gene. Trimming cost V 4 bases and J 6 bases; bases outside gene matches: 7. The CDR3 is made up of 14 amino acids. In nucleotides, the CDR3 is TGTGCCAGCAGCTATGGGACAGGGTACTCCGAGCAGTACTTC. Protein: CASSYGTGYSEQYF.

CDR3 amino acids: CASSLAKGFEQYF. The CDR3 nucleotides are TGCGCCAGCAGCTTGGCAAAGGGGTTCGAGCAGTACTTC. The rearrangement joins TRBV5-1 to TRBJ2-7; a possible D gene is TRBD1 (5 bases). V dropped 0 bases and J dropped 6 bases, with 10 bases sitting between them. This CDR3 has 13 amino acids. Germline CDR1 SGHRS, CDR2 YFSETQ.

The V call is TRBV6-2 or TRBV6-3, the J call TRBJ1-6; D is unresolved. The CDR3 is made up of 16 amino acids. Germline V CDR1 and CDR2: MNHEY, SVGEGT. V lost 2 bases, J lost 7 bases, and 15 bases lay in between. The CDR3 is CASSYAFSAPNSPLHF. The CDR3 DNA follows: TGTGCCAGCAGTTACGCGTTCTCCGCCCCGAATTCACCCCTCCACTTT.

The chain is built from TRBV5-4 and TRBJ1-4; D unclear. Germline V gene data show CDR1 as SGHNT and CDR2 as YYREEE (reference sequence). The length of the CDR3 is 14 residues. The V end lost 1 base, the J end lost 5 bases, and 9 bases lay between the germline ends. The CDR3 sequence: CASSLKGGNEKLFF. The DNA of the CDR3 is TGTGCCAGCAGCTTGAAGGGCGGAAATGAAAAACTGTTTTTT.

In this sample, this clone turned up once. The V and J genes are TRBV3-1 (or the pseudogene TRBV3-2) and TRBJ1-4; D is perhaps TRBD1 (6 bases). V was cut by 7 bases and J by 8 bases, with 17 bases left in between. Germline CDR1 LGHDT, CDR2 YNNKEL (reference sequence). The CDR3 sequence is 14 residues long. The CDR3 here is CASTRGGTPEKLFF. CDR3 in DNA: TGTGCCAGCACCCGGGGGGGGACACCCGAAAAACTGTTTTTT.

The chain combines TRBV4-2 with TRBJ1-5; D not resolved. The ends were cut back, 0 bases at V and 0 bases at J, with 6 bases in the middle. The CDR3 extends over 15 amino acids. Germline V CDR1 and CDR2: LGHNA, YNFKEQ. For the CDR3, the DNA is TGTGCCAGCAGCCAAGAGGGTTATAGCAATCAGCCCCAGCATTTT. Its protein product is CASSQEGYSNQPQHF.

The rearrangement joins TRBV7-9 to TRBJ2-5, with TRBD2 matching over 7 bases. V shed 4 bases and J 1 base; nucleotides not matched to a gene: 3. Germline V CDR1 and CDR2: SEHNR, FQNEAQ (reference sequence). The CDR3 runs 14 residues. This chain's CDR3 is CASSSERGQETQYF. The CDR3 bases are TGTGCCAGCAGCTCGGAGCGGGGCCAAGAGACCCAGTACTTC.